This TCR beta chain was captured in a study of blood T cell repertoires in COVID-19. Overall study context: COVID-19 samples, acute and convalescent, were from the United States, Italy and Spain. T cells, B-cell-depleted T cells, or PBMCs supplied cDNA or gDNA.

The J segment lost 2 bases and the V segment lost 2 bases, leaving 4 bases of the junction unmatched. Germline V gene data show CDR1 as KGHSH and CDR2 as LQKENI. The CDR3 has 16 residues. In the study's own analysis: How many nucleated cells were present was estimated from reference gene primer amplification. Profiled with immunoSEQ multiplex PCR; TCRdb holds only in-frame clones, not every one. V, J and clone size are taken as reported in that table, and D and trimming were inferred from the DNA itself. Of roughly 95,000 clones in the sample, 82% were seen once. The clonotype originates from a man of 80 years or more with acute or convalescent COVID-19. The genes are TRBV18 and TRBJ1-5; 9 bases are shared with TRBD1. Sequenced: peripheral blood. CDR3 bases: TGTGCCAGCTCACCATTGGGACAGGGCGGCAATCAGCCCCAGCATTTT. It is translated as CASSPLGQGGNQPQHF.